The T cell receptor (beta chain) described here comes from a study of blood T cell repertoires in COVID-19. Study in general: Acute and convalescent COVID-19 samples came from the United States, Italy and Spain.

Germline CDR1 SEHNR, CDR2 FQNEAQ (reference sequence). The V segment lost 4 bases and the J segment 1 base; nucleotides outside the gene matches: 10. This CDR3 comprises 18 residues. Study processing details: Nucleated cell counts were estimated from reference gene primer amplification. Clones were sequenced by immunoSEQ multiplex PCR, and TCRdb holds only the in-frame ones, with some missing. That table supplies the V and J calls and clone size; D and trimming were determined from the DNA. The sample yields about 100,000 clones, more than 70% seen once. The gene calls are TRBV7-9 and TRBJ1-2; TRBD1 matches 12 bases. The specimen sequenced was peripheral blood. The receptor's source is a woman between 25 and 40 years old with acute or convalescent COVID-19. CDR3 DNA sequence: TGTGCCAGCAGCTCACCGGTGGGACAGGGGGCTATTAACTATGGCTACACCTTC. This translates into CASSSPVGQGAINYGYTF.